One T cell receptor beta chain is described in this entry. Its antigen is still unknown. PCR was performed using 60 Vbeta and 13 Jbeta primers. Produced via immunoSEQ multiplex PCR; TCRdb's table is partial and in-frame only. The table includes some 99,000 clones, 60% to 80% detected once. The data belong to a study of cytomegalovirus exposure and HLA in healthy donors. Study as a whole: Tens of millions of unique TCRs from HLA-typed donors were held in an early release of data.

Whole-study findings and limits: Data from an earlier analysis indicated that most TCR beta V segments were productive either about 87% or about 30% of the time. Per a later analysis, 16,951 TCR beta sequences showed association with HLA alleles at 0.05 false discovery rate. A later analysis reportedly identified an Asian-associated ancestry cluster as carrying fewer N-insertions than the approximately 670-donor mean.

Germline lookup yields CDR1 SGHDT and CDR2 YYEEEE. The CDR3 totals 15 residues. V trimming: 0 bases; J trimming: 8 bases; junction bases outside the gene matches: 5. This sequence joins TRBV5-6 and TRBJ2-1; the match to TRBD1 covers 10 bases. The TCR originated in a female donor in good health and CMV-seronegative. Sequencing used PBMCs. The CDR3 is CASSLGGTGVHEQFF. For the CDR3, the DNA is TGTGCCAGCAGCTTGGGGGGGACAGGGGTTCATGAGCAGTTCTTC.